The 22 T cell receptor beta chains given below trace back to one sample, sequenced in a study of spatial heterogeneity in lung cancer. The study's findings and limits: How many expanded intratumoral alpha and beta TCRs were present tracked the tumor mutation count, which was a count of nonsynonymous mutations.

Sample time point: sample taken at primary tumor resection. These TCRs are of unknown antigen specificity. TCRdb reanalysed the 5' RACE reads using MiXCR and keeps one entry per CDR3 protein. The sample has 2,500 to 3,500 distinct CDR3 sequences, under 20% seen once. The starting material was lung tumor tissue, obtained at surgery. The receptors derive from a male donor with early-stage non-small cell lung cancer.

By sample share, this clonotype is medium-sized. For a library built for alpha chains, this beta chain is a stray read; little rests on its size. V usage is TRBV4-3 and J usage is TRBJ2-6, with D perhaps given as TRBD1 or TRBD2 (5 bases each). The ends were cut back, 4 bases at V and 4 bases at J, with 8 bases in the middle. The CDR3 consists of 14 residues. The V gene's germline CDR1 is LGHNA and CDR2 YSLEER. The CDR3 reads CASSRREGANVLTF. The DNA of the CDR3 is TGCGCCAGCAGCCGCAGGGAGGGGGCCAACGTCCTGACTTTC.

Concerning this clonotype: This beta chain turned up in a library designed for alpha chains; as an off-target read, its abundance says little. V is TRBV29-1 and J is TRBJ2-1; perhaps TRBD1 as D (5 bases). Trimming took off 6 bases at V and 4 bases at J, with 10 bases between the two ends. The CDR3 contains 12 residues. Germline V gene lookup returns CDR1 SQVTM and CDR2 ANQGSEA. CDR3 in amino acids: CSVTRQYNEQFF. The CDR3 DNA reads TGCAGCGTCACACGACAGTACAATGAGCAGTTCTTC.

Within the sample, this clonotype is medium-sized (0.01 to 0.1%). This beta chain lies outside the target of a library built for alpha chains; its clone size means little. This chain links TRBV20-1 with TRBJ1-5, with D perhaps TRBD1 (5 bases). Deletions cut 6 bases from V and 3 bases from J, with 12 bases between. This CDR3 is built from 13 residues. Looked up from germline, CDR1 is DFQATT and CDR2 is SNEGSKA (reference sequence). The CDR3 protein is CSADRTYNQPQHF. CDR3 nucleotide sequence: TGCAGTGCAGACAGAACTTACAATCAGCCCCAGCATTTT.

About this clonotype itself: This beta chain is a stray read from a library made for alpha chains; its abundance is not meaningful. This chain uses TRBV20-1 with TRBJ2-1; TRBD2 might be the D (6 bases). V was pared by 3 bases and J by 4 bases, with 22 bases between. The germline gives CDR1 DFQATT, CDR2 SNEGSKA (reference sequence). The CDR3 is 17 amino acids. CDR3 sequence reads: CSASRPIGGMSYNEQFF. The CDR3 DNA is TGCAGTGCTAGTAGGCCCATTGGCGGGATGTCGTACAATGAGCAGTTCTTC.

This clonotype ranks as large (0.1 to 1%). With the library built for alpha chains, this beta chain is off target and its frequency is not meaningful. V is TRBV19 and J is TRBJ2-7; D not resolved. The germline CDR1 and CDR2 sequences are LNHDA and SQIVND (reference sequence). V gave up 0 bases and J gave up 1 base, with 4 bases separating them. The CDR3 is made up of 13 amino acids. Written as DNA, the CDR3 is TGTGCCAGTAGTATAGACATTTCCTACGAGCAGTACTTC. Translated, it gives CASSIDISYEQYF.

This clonotype is medium-sized within its sample. This beta chain is an unintended read in a library built for alpha chains; its size means little. V is TRBV7-2 and J is TRBJ2-3; 9 bases fit TRBD2. This CDR3 has 13 residues. Germline V lookup: CDR1 SGHTA, CDR2 FQGNSA. V was clipped by 4 bases and J by 10 bases; unmatched bases: 6. CDR3 protein: CASSSWTSVPQYF. The CDR3 bases are TGTGCCAGCAGCTCTTGGACTAGCGTCCCGCAGTATTTT.

Sample share makes this clonotype large. This beta chain appears as a stray read in a library generated for alpha chains; its size is not informative. The V call is TRBV20-1, the J call TRBJ2-7, with a possible D match to TRBD1 (5 bases). Per germline, CDR1 DFQATT and CDR2 SNEGSKA (reference sequence). The CDR3 runs to 13 residues. The V gene lost 7 bases and the J gene lost 3 bases, with 16 bases spanning the gap. DNA for the CDR3: TGCAGTGTTGGGGCCGAAAGGAGCTACGAGCAGTACTTC. The encoded protein is CSVGAERSYEQYF.

By sample fraction, this clonotype is medium-sized. A library prepared for alpha chains yielded this beta chain as an off-target read; its size is of little meaning. The V call is TRBV5-5, the J call TRBJ2-7; the D gene could be TRBD1 or TRBD2 (6 bases each). The ends were cut back, 0 bases at V and 13 bases at J, with 17 bases in the middle. CDR1 and CDR2 (germline): SGHKS, YYEKEE (reference sequence). The CDR3 runs to 13 residues. Written as DNA, the CDR3 is TGTGCCAGCAGCTTGGAGGAGGGAACAGGGTTTTACTTC. Protein product: CASSLEEGTGFYF. The entire variable domain, with the rest obtained from reference TRBV5-5 and TRBJ2-7, is as follows: DAGVTQSPTHLIKTRGQQVTLRCSPISGHKSVSWYQQVLGQGPQFIFQYYEKEERGRGNFPDRFSARQFPNYSSELNVNALLLGDSALYLCASSLEEGTGFYFGPGTRLTVT.

For this clonotype: The library was designed around alpha chains, so this beta chain is a stray read whose abundance carries little weight. V usage is TRBV5-8 and J usage is TRBJ1-1; possible D gene TRBD1, 5 bases. The CDR3 spans 13 residues. Germline lookup yields CDR1 SGHTS and CDR2 YDEGEE. Trimming took off 6 bases at V and 4 bases at J, with 13 bases between the two ends. The CDR3 here is CASTPRRGTEAFF. The CDR3 DNA follows: TGTGCCAGCACCCCGAGGAGGGGCACTGAAGCTTTCTTT.

Comments on this clonotype: A library prepared for alpha chains yielded this beta chain as an off-target read; its size is of little meaning. The rearrangement joins TRBV5-1 to TRBJ2-7, with 9 bases that match TRBD1. Trimming cost V 0 bases and J 5 bases; bases outside gene matches: 12. Looked up from germline, CDR1 is SGHRS and CDR2 is YFSETQ. The CDR3 runs to 17 residues. The CDR3 loop is CASSLAGQGAPGDEQYF. The CDR3 DNA reads as TGCGCCAGCAGCTTGGCGGGACAGGGCGCCCCGGGGGACGAGCAGTACTTC.

By sample fraction, this clonotype is large. A library prepared for alpha chains yielded this beta chain as an off-target read; its size is of little meaning. This chain links TRBV20-1 with TRBJ2-2, with 8 bases matching TRBD1. Germline assignment: CDR1 DFQATT and CDR2 SNEGSKA (reference sequence). The CDR3 sequence is 15 residues long. V shed 3 bases and J 1 base; nucleotides not matched to a gene: 4. The DNA of the CDR3 is TGCAGTGCTAGGGGGGACAGGAAGAACACCGGGGAGCTGTTTTTT. It specifies CSARGDRKNTGELFF.

Notes on this clonotype: In a library made to pick up alpha chains, this beta chain is a stray read with a size that means little. This chain uses TRBV6-6 with TRBJ2-1, with D perhaps matching TRBD1 (7 bases). Germline CDR1 reads MNHNY; CDR2 reads SVGAGI (reference sequence). The CDR3 has 13 amino acids. Trimming left V 7 bases short and J 8 bases short, with 15 bases between. The CDR3 loop is CASMPGGGDEQFF. As DNA, the CDR3 is TGTGCCAGCATGCCAGGGGGAGGAGATGAGCAGTTCTTC.

Sample share makes this clonotype medium-sized. With the library built for alpha chains, this beta chain is off target and its frequency is not meaningful. This chain uses TRBV20-1 with TRBJ2-1; possible D gene TRBD1, 5 bases. The CDR3 loop spans 14 amino acids. V was clipped by 2 bases and J by 6 bases, with 14 bases between them. Germline CDR1 reads DFQATT; CDR2 reads SNEGSKA (reference sequence). The CDR3 sequence is CSARPPAQGNEQFF. The CDR3 coding sequence is TGCAGTGCTAGACCTCCGGCCCAGGGCAATGAGCAGTTCTTC.

Judged by abundance, this clonotype is medium-sized. This beta chain is a stray sequence in a library constructed for alpha chains; its clone size is not meaningful. The chain employs TRBV11-2 and TRBJ2-5; D unclear. Deletions cut 5 bases from V and 5 bases from J, with 9 bases between. The CDR3 spans 12 residues. CDR1 is SGHAT, CDR2 FQNNGV, per germline. The DNA of the CDR3 is TGTGCCAGCAGCCCCTTCGGGGAGACCCAGTACTTC. It is translated as CASSPFGETQYF.

This clonotype was counted a few times. Since it is a stray read in a library aimed at alpha chains, this beta chain has a size that is not meaningful. This rearrangement joins TRBV13 to TRBJ1-6, with 7 positions matching TRBD1. This CDR3 has 16 residues. V gave up 0 bases and J gave up 7 bases; unmatched junction bases: 6. Germline loops: CDR1 PRHDT, CDR2 FYEKMQ (reference sequence). CDR3: CASSLGQGKGNSPLHF. CDR3 coding DNA: TGTGCCAGCAGCTTAGGACAGGGGAAGGGAAATTCACCCCTCCACTTT.

By share, this clonotype counts as medium-sized. Since the library was made to target alpha chains, this beta chain is a stray read and its abundance is not meaningful. V gene TRBV6-2 or TRBV6-3 combines with J gene TRBJ1-2; no reliable D call. Germline CDR1 reads MNHEY; CDR2 reads SVGEGT. V was shortened by 0 bases and J by 4 bases, with 9 bases between the two germline ends. The CDR3 consists of 14 residues. The CDR3, as DNA: TGTGCCAGCAGTTACTCTCCGGGAACCTATGGCTACACCTTC. It translates to CASSYSPGTYGYTF.

By frequency in the sample, this clonotype is medium-sized (0.01 to 0.1%). As an off-target read in a library built for alpha chains, this beta chain has a frequency of little significance. The CDR3 DNA sequence: TGTGCCAGCAGACGGACCTCCCAGAGGGAAAAACTGTTTTTT. It specifies CASRRTSQREKLFF. V and J are TRBV12-3 or TRBV12-4 and TRBJ1-4; D ambiguous. V shed 6 bases and J shed 8 bases, with 16 bases lying between them. The CDR3 is made up of 14 amino acids.

By sample fraction, this clonotype is medium-sized (0.01 to 0.1%). Found in a library prepared for alpha chains, this beta chain is an off-target read, and its abundance has little meaning. The rearrangement links TRBV28 to TRBJ2-7; the match to TRBD1 covers 10 bases. Germline assignment: CDR1 MDHEN and CDR2 SYDVKM. V was pared by 5 bases and J by 3 bases, with 10 bases of the junction left unmatched. CDR3 length equals 16 residues. The CDR3 DNA sequence: TGTGCCAGCAGTCCCTGGGACAGGGGAACCAGCTACGAGCAGTACTTC. It translates to CASSPWDRGTSYEQYF.

Details on this clonotype: The library was prepared for alpha chains; this beta chain is a stray read, so its frequency means little. The rearrangement uses TRBV5-6 and TRBJ2-7; D call uncertain. CDR3 length: 14 residues. V lost 0 bases and J lost 4, with 11 bases in between. Germline loops: CDR1 SGHDT, CDR2 YYEEEE. DNA for the CDR3: TGTGCCAGCAGCTTGGTTCCCTTACAGTACGAGCAGTACTTC. As protein: CASSLVPLQYEQYF.

By sample share, this clonotype is medium-sized. The library was built for alpha chains, so this beta chain is an off-target read and its size means little. The chain carries TRBV7-2 and TRBJ2-5; D gene uncertain. V gave up 1 base and J gave up 5 bases, with 8 bases separating them. The CDR3 has 13 amino acids. The V gene's germline CDR1 is SGHTA and CDR2 FQGNSA. The DNA of the CDR3 is TGTGCCAGCAGCTTAGTGAGCGTCGAGACCCAGTACTTC. Residues: CASSLVSVETQYF.

For this clonotype: This beta chain represents an off-target read in a library built for alpha chains; its size is of limited meaning. This chain links TRBV13 with TRBJ2-1; D ambiguous. This CDR3 contains 13 residues. The V gene's germline CDR1 is PRHDT and CDR2 FYEKMQ (reference sequence). Deletions cut 1 base from V and 5 bases from J, with 6 bases between. In DNA, the CDR3 is TGTGCCAGCAGCTTAGTTCCGGACAATGAGCAGTTCTTC. This encodes CASSLVPDNEQFF. Full variable domain (rest looked up from reference TRBV13 and TRBJ2-1): AAGVIQSPRHLIKEKRETATLKCYPIPRHDTVYWYQQGPGQDPQFLISFYEKMQSDKGSIPDRFSAQQFSDYHSELNMSSLELGDSALYFCASSLVPDNEQFFGPGTRLTVL.

By share, this clonotype ranks as medium-sized. This beta chain is a stray sequence in a library constructed for alpha chains; its clone size is not meaningful. The genes are TRBV2 and TRBJ2-1; TRBD2 matches at 12 bases. Trimming removed 5 bases from V and 6 bases from J; junction bases left unmatched: 5. The CDR3 has 15 residues. Germline CDR1 SNHLY, CDR2 FYNNEI. In nucleotides, the CDR3 is TGTGCCAGCAGTCCAGGACTAGCGGGAAGCAATGAGCAGTTCTTC. Protein product: CASSPGLAGSNEQFF.